The rows below give T cell receptor beta chains drawn from one sample of a study of blood T cells in healthy people across ages. TCRdb reprocessed the 5' RACE reads with MiXCR, giving one entry per CDR3 protein. The data hold about 640,000 distinct CDR3 sequences, with roughly 53% observed a single time. Sequencing used blood. These receptors originate from a man aged 60 to 75 in good health. Each CDR3 is given with its conserved first and last residue. D genes are given only for firm matches. The size field is filled for only some rows; it gives once, few, many or a size class.

D gene | J gene | V gene | clone size | CDR3 protein | CDR3 DNA
TRBD2 | TRBJ2-3 | TRBV9 | . | CASSVGAGGGTDTQYF | TGTGCCAGCAGCGTAGGGGCGGGGGGGGGCACAGATACGCAGTATTTT
. | TRBJ2-3 | TRBV7-2 | . | CASSVGQPTDTQYF | TGTGCCAGCAGCGTAGGACAGCCGACAGATACGCAGTATTTT
. | TRBJ1-6 | TRBV6-1 | . | CASRRASAYNSPLHF | TGTGCCAGCAGAAGAGCTAGCGCCTATAATTCACCCCTCCACTTT
TRBD1 | TRBJ2-7 | TRBV18 | once | CASSLRDRTYEQYF | TGTGCCAGCTCTCTCCGGGACAGAACCTACGAGCAGTACTTC
. | TRBJ1-2 | TRBV7-2 | once | CASSLRPPGEGLYGYTF | TGTGCCAGCAGCTTAAGGCCTCCGGGGGAGGGTCTCTATGGCTACACCTTC
. | TRBJ1-2 | TRBV4-1 | . | CASSQDGKANYGYTF | TGCGCCAGCAGCCAAGATGGAAAGGCTAACTATGGCTACACCTTC
. | TRBJ2-7 | TRBV20-1 | few | CSARAHGSLEQYF | TGCAGTGCTAGAGCGCACGGGAGCCTCGAGCAGTACTTC
TRBD2 | TRBJ2-1 | TRBV4-2 | . | CASSQGGLAGDEQFF | TGTGCCAGCAGCCAAGGGGGACTAGCGGGGGACGAGCAGTTCTTC
. | TRBJ1-5 | TRBV5-1 | few | CASSTGTGNQPQHF | TGCGCCAGCAGCACGGGAACAGGGAATCAGCCCCAGCATTTT
TRBD1 | TRBJ2-7 | TRBV5-1 | . | CASSQRDRGVYEQYF | TGCGCCAGCAGCCAAAGGGACAGGGGGGTCTACGAGCAGTACTTC
. | TRBJ1-5 | TRBV9 | . | CASSVVAELNQPQHF | TGTGCCAGCAGCGTAGTGGCAGAATTAAATCAGCCCCAGCATTTT
TRBD1 | TRBJ1-2 | TRBV20-1 | . | CSAREGQTYGYTF | TGCAGTGCTAGAGAGGGACAGACGTATGGCTACACCTTC
TRBD1 | TRBJ2-5 | TRBV20-1 | . | CSGVTGGGETQYF | TGCAGTGGGGTCACAGGGGGCGGAGAGACCCAGTACTTC
. | TRBJ2-2 | TRBV12-3/TRBV12-4 | few | CASSPGTFPNTGELFF | TGTGCCAGCAGTCCGGGGACTTTTCCGAACACCGGGGAGCTGTTTTTT
. | TRBJ2-7 | TRBV5-1 | . | CASSLEGRGPYEQYF | TGCGCCAGCAGCTTGGAGGGGAGGGGGCCATACGAGCAGTACTTC
TRBD2 | TRBJ2-1 | TRBV19 | . | CASTPLAGAYNEQFF | TGTGCCAGTACCCCCCTAGCGGGGGCGTACAATGAGCAGTTCTTC
TRBD1 | TRBJ1-4 | TRBV4-1 | . | CVSSQPTGGLSNEKLFF | TGCGTCAGCAGCCAACCGACAGGGGGCTTGTCTAATGAAAAACTGTTTTTT
. | TRBJ2-5 | TRBV20-1 | . | CSAIGEETQYF | TGCAGTGCTATAGGGGAAGAGACCCAGTACTTC
. | TRBJ2-5 | TRBV10-3 | . | CAISEGARVTQYF | TGTGCCATCAGTGAAGGGGCTAGAGTGACCCAGTACTTC
. | TRBJ1-2 | TRBV9 | . | CASSVGGTPIQGYGYTF | TGTGCCAGCAGCGTCGGCGGGACCCCCATACAAGGCTATGGCTACACCTTC
. | TRBJ1-5 | TRBV28 | . | CASSLSDRQPQHF | TGTGCCAGCAGTTTATCCGACCGTCAGCCCCAGCATTTT
. | TRBJ2-4 | TRBV20-1 | . | CSARRGAGENIQYF | TGCAGTGCTAGAAGGGGGGCCGGGGAAAACATTCAGTACTTC
. | TRBJ1-2 | TRBV2 | many | CASSELAGEAHGYTF | TGTGCCAGCAGTGAACTCGCAGGGGAAGCCCATGGCTACACCTTC
TRBD2 | TRBJ2-5 | TRBV11-2 | . | CASSFSGTTLQTQYF | TGTGCCAGCAGCTTCAGCGGGACCACTCTACAGACCCAGTACTTC
. | TRBJ2-5 | TRBV11-2 | . | CASSSLGGYQETQYF | TGTGCCAGCAGCTCCCTTGGGGGGTACCAAGAGACCCAGTACTTC
. | TRBJ2-5 | TRBV20-1 | . | CSARERAGYQETQYF | TGCAGTGCTAGAGAAAGGGCGGGGTACCAAGAGACCCAGTACTTC
. | TRBJ2-5 | TRBV7-9 | . | CASSLTGGQLGETQYF | TGTGCCAGCAGCTTAACTGGTGGCCAGTTGGGGGAGACCCAGTACTTC
. | TRBJ2-6 | TRBV10-3 | . | CAIGDFDIGANVLTF | TGTGCCATCGGGGACTTCGATATCGGGGCCAACGTCCTGACTTTC
. | TRBJ1-1 | TRBV3-1 | . | CASSQGGGLDTEAFF | TGTGCCAGCAGCCAAGGAGGGGGTCTGGACACTGAAGCTTTCTTT
TRBD2 | TRBJ2-1 | TRBV6-5 | . | CASSSRGAGENEQFF | TGTGCCAGCAGTTCCCGGGGAGCGGGGGAAAATGAGCAGTTCTTC
. | TRBJ2-4 | TRBV4-2 | once | CVSSQVGGIAKNIQYF | TGTGTCAGCAGCCAAGTCGGGGGCATAGCCAAAAACATTCAGTACTTC
. | TRBJ1-4 | TRBV2 | . | CASRGRRSGEKLFF | TGTGCCAGCAGGGGGCGAAGGTCGGGCGAAAAACTGTTTTTT
. | TRBJ2-5 | TRBV5-1 | many | CASSLYQETQYF | TGCGCCAGCAGCTTGTACCAAGAGACCCAGTACTTC
TRBD1 | TRBJ2-5 | TRBV4-1 | . | CASSLSLPRQGGKTQYF | TGCGCCAGCAGCCTGAGCCTGCCGAGACAGGGGGGAAAGACCCAGTACTTC
TRBD2 | TRBJ2-3 | TRBV28 | . | CASTKGGAASTDTQYF | TGTGCCAGCACCAAGGGAGGGGCGGCTAGCACAGATACGCAGTATTTT
TRBD1 | TRBJ1-4 | TRBV7-9 | . | CASSNRGMDEKLFF | TGTGCCAGCAGCAACAGGGGGATGGATGAAAAACTGTTTTTT
. | TRBJ1-2 | TRBV7-9 | few | CASSAGQPPGYTF | TGTGCCAGCAGCGCAGGACAGCCCCCTGGCTACACCTTC
TRBD1 | TRBJ1-5 | TRBV12-3/TRBV12-4 | . | CASSPDRGEPQHF | TGTGCCAGCAGTCCCGACAGGGGTGAGCCCCAGCATTTT
. | TRBJ1-2 | TRBV3-1 | . | CASSQDSGLNYGYTF | TGTGCCAGCAGCCAAGATAGTGGGCTGAACTATGGCTACACCTTC
. | TRBJ2-6 | TRBV5-1 | . | CASSSFPIGAGANVLTF | TGCGCCAGCAGCTCGTTCCCTATCGGCGCTGGGGCCAACGTCCTGACTTTC
. | TRBJ2-1 | TRBV12-3/TRBV12-4 | . | CASSELRGPSYNEQFF | TGTGCCAGCAGCGAACTAAGGGGACCGTCCTACAATGAGCAGTTCTTC
. | TRBJ2-7 | TRBV9 | . | CASSVGGAGYEQYF | TGTGCCAGCAGCGTAGGAGGGGCGGGCTACGAGCAGTACTTC
TRBD1 | TRBJ2-4 | TRBV3-1 | once | CASSPSPTGGTKNIQYF | TGTGCCAGCAGCCCTTCCCCGACAGGGGGCACCAAAAACATTCAGTACTTC
. | TRBJ2-7 | TRBV5-6 | . | CASSLLGAPYEQYF | TGTGCCAGCAGCTTGCTGGGGGCCCCCTACGAGCAGTACTTC
. | TRBJ2-3 | TRBV29-1 | few | CSVERGTDTQYF | TGCAGCGTTGAAAGGGGCACAGATACGCAGTATTTT
TRBD1 | TRBJ2-7 | TRBV5-1 | few | CASSLDGTGDYEQYF | TGCGCCAGCAGCTTGGATGGGACAGGGGACTACGAGCAGTACTTC
TRBD1 | TRBJ2-5 | TRBV5-1 | . | CASSERQGSFRETQYF | TGCGCCAGCAGCGAGCGACAGGGTTCGTTTCGGGAGACCCAGTACTTC
. | TRBJ1-2 | TRBV29-1 | . | CSVEFEREGDYGYTF | TGCAGCGTTGAATTTGAACGGGAGGGCGACTATGGCTACACCTTC
TRBD1 | TRBJ2-5 | TRBV28 | few | CASSPRTGGQETQYF | TGTGCCAGCAGTCCTCGGACAGGAGGTCAAGAGACCCAGTACTTC
. | TRBJ1-6 | TRBV20-1 | few | CSANLQDTGSPLHF | TGCAGTGCAAACTTACAGGACACGGGCTCACCCCTCCACTTT